One sample yielded the 24 T cell receptor beta chains listed below, sequenced in a study of blood T cell repertoires in COVID-19. Generated by immunoSEQ multiplex PCR, the TCRdb table keeps only in-frame clones and is missing some. This table has some 20,000 clones, 79% appearing once. Sequencing was carried out using peripheral blood. These receptors came from an older man with acute or convalescent COVID-19.

The chain uses TRBV5-5 and TRBJ2-3, with D maybe TRBD1 (5 bases). The CDR3 loop spans 12 amino acids. The germline CDR1 and CDR2 sequences are SGHKS and YYEKEE (reference sequence). Trimming removed 1 base from V and 7 bases from J, with 7 bases in between. The CDR3 DNA is TGTGCCAGCAGCTTGTCAGGGAATACGCAGTATTTT. This translates into CASSLSGNTQYF.

The rearrangement joins TRBV19 to TRBJ1-5; D may be TRBD1 (6 bases). Germline V gene sequence: CDR1 LNHDA, CDR2 SQIVND (reference sequence). The CDR3 extends over 15 amino acids. V shed 9 bases and J shed 1 base, with 16 bases lying between them. The CDR3 region is CASVQGIVSNQPQHF. CDR3 coding DNA: TGTGCCAGCGTCCAGGGGATCGTAAGCAATCAGCCCCAGCATTTT.

V is TRBV4-1 and J is TRBJ2-7; TRBD2 matches 12 bases. This CDR3 region has 18 residues. Germline loops: CDR1 MGHRA, CDR2 YSYEKL. Germline trimming cut 4 bases from V and 2 bases from J; bases unmatched to any gene: 12. CDR3 DNA: TGCGCCAGCAGCCGAGCTAGCGGGAGGGCCCAGTCCGCCTACGAGCAGTACTTC. It yields the protein CASSRASGRAQSAYEQYF.

This clone has only one observation. The rearrangement uses TRBV6-6 and TRBJ2-3; 14 bases align to TRBD2. The germline V gene encodes CDR1 MNHNY and CDR2 SVGAGI (reference sequence). The V and J ends lost 4 bases and 1 base, in that order; junction bases with no gene match: 1. The CDR3 spans 16 residues. CDR3 bases: TGTGCCAGCAGTTTGGGACTAGCGGGAGGCACAGATACGCAGTATTTT. Protein product: CASSLGLAGGTDTQYF.

As DNA, the CDR3 is TGTGCCAGCAGTTACTCGACACAGACCCTGGCGGAGCAGTTCTTC. This sequence encodes CASSYSTQTLAEQFF. This sequence joins TRBV6-2 or TRBV6-3 and TRBJ2-1, with no clear D. Germline-derived CDR1 and CDR2 are MNHEY and SVGEGT. This CDR3 region has 15 residues. V lost 0 bases to trimming and J lost 10 bases, with 16 bases between them.

The chain recombines TRBV2 with TRBJ2-7, with TRBD1 matching 7 bases. CDR1 and CDR2 (germline): SNHLY, FYNNEI. Unmatched junction bases numbered 7, after V lost 9 bases and J lost 2 bases. CDR3 length equals 13 residues. Here the CDR3 DNA reads TGTGCCAGTAGCCGACAGGGAACCTACGAGCAGTACGTC. Encoded protein: CASSRQGTYEQYV.

The J gene is TRBJ2-7, the V gene TRBV9; a possible D gene is TRBD2 (5 bases). This CDR3 spans 14 amino acids. The V end was cut by 0 bases, the J end by 0 bases, with 7 bases between. Germline V CDR1 and CDR2: SGDLS, YYNGEE. For the CDR3, the DNA is TGTGCCAGCAGCGTAGGGAGCGGCTCCTACGAGCAGTACTTC. Its protein is CASSVGSGSYEQYF.

This clone was seen repeatedly, ten times or more. V gene TRBV5-1 combines with J gene TRBJ2-3; the match to TRBD1 covers 11 bases. The germline CDR1 and CDR2 sequences are SGHRS and YFSETQ. The junction had 7 bases not matched to a gene; V was cut back by 4 bases and J by 6 bases. CDR3 length equals 15 residues. CDR3 in amino acids: CASSAGQGAADTQYF. DNA for the CDR3: TGCGCCAGCAGCGCCGGACAGGGGGCAGCGGATACGCAGTATTTT.

The gene calls are TRBV4-3 and TRBJ1-1, with D possibly matching TRBD1 (5 bases). This CDR3 is 13 amino acids long. With 8 bases removed from V and 1 base from J, the gap between germline ends came to 11 bases. Germline V gives CDR1 LGHNA, CDR2 YSLEER. DNA of the CDR3: TGCGCCAGCGGACACGACAGGAACACTGAAGCTTTCTTT. This sequence encodes CASGHDRNTEAFF.

The rearrangement links TRBV7-9 to TRBJ1-6; no clear D. The CDR3 covers 16 residues. V was pared by 5 bases and J by 7 bases, with 18 bases between. Germline CDR1 SEHNR, CDR2 FQNEAQ (reference sequence). CDR3 amino acids: CASSTIRGGSNSPLHF. The CDR3 bases are TGTGCCAGCAGCACAATCCGGGGAGGGTCGAATTCACCCCTCCACTTT.

This clone was recorded only once. The chain recombines TRBV19 with TRBJ1-5, with 9 bases fitting TRBD1. V lost 8 bases and J lost 6; bases outside the gene matches: 14. CDR3 length: 16 residues. The V gene's germline CDR1 is LNHDA and CDR2 SQIVND (reference sequence). The CDR3 sequence is CASLGFGDRVSQPQHF. CDR3 bases: TGTGCCAGTTTAGGATTTGGGGACAGGGTTTCTCAGCCCCAGCATTTT.

This clone ranks as medium-sized. The chain is built from TRBV7-9 and TRBJ1-2, with D hard to call. V lost 5 bases and J lost 5, with 9 bases in between. The V gene's germline CDR1 is SEHNR and CDR2 FQNEAQ (reference sequence). The CDR3 has 12 amino acids. The CDR3 sequence: CASSLEGYGYTF. The CDR3 nucleotides are TGTGCCAGCAGCCTCGAGGGTTATGGCTACACCTTC. The whole variable domain, filled in from reference TRBV7-9 and TRBJ1-2, reads DTGVSQNPRHKITKRGQNVTFRCDPISEHNRLYWYRQTLGQGPEFLTYFQNEAQLEKSRLLSDRFSAERPKGSFSTLEIQRTEQGDSAMYLCASSLEGYGYTFGSGTRLTVV.

The rearrangement links TRBV12-3 or TRBV12-4 to TRBJ1-1, with no clear D. The CDR3 is made up of 13 amino acids. The V and J ends lost 1 base and 3 bases respectively, with 6 bases between them. Here the CDR3 DNA reads TGTGCCAGCAGTTTAGGCAGGCACACTGAAGCTTTCTTT. Amino acid sequence: CASSLGRHTEAFF.

The chain combines TRBV18 with TRBJ1-6, with D uncertain. From germline, CDR1 is KGHSH and CDR2 LQKENI. V lost 5 bases to trimming and J lost 5 bases, with 10 bases between them. This CDR3 is built from 14 residues. The CDR3 loop reads CASSSSSHNSPLHF. Here the CDR3 DNA reads TGTGCCAGCTCATCGTCTAGCCATAATTCACCCCTCCACTTT.

This clone has only a few counts. In DNA, the CDR3 is TGTGCCAGCAGTCGGACAGGGGTCAATCAGCCCCAGCATTTT. Amino acid sequence: CASSRTGVNQPQHF. This rearrangement joins TRBV25-1 to TRBJ1-5, with TRBD1 matching over 9 bases. The CDR3 consists of 14 residues. CDR1 is MGHDK, CDR2 SYGVNS, per germline. V gave up 5 bases and J gave up 3 bases; unmatched junction bases: 2.

This clone has only one observation. This rearrangement joins TRBV5-6 to TRBJ2-1; D unresolved. From germline, CDR1 is SGHDT and CDR2 YYEEEE. Trimming cost V 1 base and J 3 bases, with 5 bases left between them. CDR3 length equals 13 residues. CDR3 residues: CASSLKLYNEQFF. The DNA for the CDR3 is TGTGCCAGCAGCTTGAAACTCTACAATGAGCAGTTCTTC.

V gene TRBV6-1 combines with J gene TRBJ2-3; 7 positions agree with TRBD1. The CDR3 is made up of 17 amino acids. The V segment lost 4 bases and the J segment 7 bases; nucleotides outside the gene matches: 17. Per germline, CDR1 MNHNS and CDR2 SASEGT. The CDR3: CASSAYAPGQSLNTQYF. The CDR3 region has the DNA TGTGCCAGCAGTGCTTATGCCCCGGGACAGAGCCTCAATACGCAGTATTTT.

The rearrangement joins TRBV24-1 to TRBJ2-1; 10 bases line up with TRBD2. The CDR3 consists of 13 residues. The germline gives CDR1 KGHDR, CDR2 SFDVKD. Trimming took 8 bases from V and 10 from J; bases not matched to a gene: 7. CDR3 sequence (DNA): TGTGCCACCAACCTAGCGGGAGAGAGGGAGCAGTTCTTC. As protein: CATNLAGEREQFF.

This clone was counted a single time. The chain combines TRBV3-1 (or the pseudogene TRBV3-2) with TRBJ2-2; D possibly corresponds to TRBD1 (6 bases). This CDR3 spans 14 amino acids. CDR1 and CDR2 from the germline V gene are LGHDT and YNNKEL (reference sequence). V lost 2 bases and J 4 bases, leaving 8 bases between the germline ends. CDR3 sequence (DNA): TGTGCCAGCAGCCAACCCAGGGGCACCGGGGAGCTGTTTTTT. Its translation is CASSQPRGTGELFF.

The chain has TRBV6-1 and TRBJ1-6; D not resolved. Per germline, CDR1 MNHNS and CDR2 SASEGT. The V gene lost 2 bases and the J gene lost 4 bases, with 3 bases spanning the gap. The CDR3 is 13 amino acids. The CDR3 spells CASSEPYNSPLHF. The CDR3 nucleotides are TGTGCCAGCAGTGAACCTTATAATTCACCCCTCCACTTT.

The chain carries TRBV7-3 and TRBJ2-2, with 11 bases lining up with TRBD2. The length of the CDR3 is 18 residues. Unmatched junction bases numbered 10, after V lost 5 bases and J lost 2 bases. Per the germline V gene, CDR1 is SGHTA and CDR2 is FQGTGA. CDR3 amino acids: CASSPRTSGPGNTGELFF. Here the CDR3 DNA reads TGTGCCAGCAGCCCGCGGACTAGCGGGCCGGGAAACACCGGGGAGCTGTTTTTT. The full variable domain, with the rest looked up from reference TRBV7-3 and TRBJ2-2, is GAGVSQTPSNKVTEKGKYVELRCDPISGHTALYWYRQSLGQGPEFLIYFQGTGAADDSGLPNDRFFAVRPEGSVSTLKIQRTERGDSAVYLCASSPRTSGPGNTGELFFGEGSRLTVL.

The rearrangement uses TRBV23-1 and TRBJ1-5; TRBD1 aligns across 7 bases. TRBV23-1 is placed among ORFs of uncertain function. V was pared by 0 bases and J by 0 bases, with 14 bases of the junction left unmatched. The CDR3 has 20 residues. CDR3 sequence (DNA): TGCGCCAGCAGTCAATCGACTCGGACAGGATACTACTGTAGCAATCAGCCCCAGCATTTT. This codes for CASSQSTRTGYYCSNQPQHF.

Here the CDR3 reads CASSESLSGSAQTQYF. The CDR3 DNA is TGTGCCAGCAGTGAATCGCTGAGCGGGAGTGCGCAGACCCAGTACTTC. The V and J genes are TRBV25-1 and TRBJ2-5; 8 bases map to TRBD2. V lost 1 base to trimming and J lost 6 bases; unmatched junction nucleotides: 10. The germline gives CDR1 MGHDK, CDR2 SYGVNS. The CDR3 runs to 16 residues.

This chain uses TRBV11-2 with TRBJ2-7, with 11 positions matching TRBD2. This CDR3 comprises 14 residues. The germline CDR1 and CDR2 sequences are SGHAT and FQNNGV. Trimming removed 5 bases from V and 5 bases from J; junction bases left unmatched: 5. CDR3: CASSDRLAGHEQYV. In nucleotides, the CDR3 is TGTGCCAGCAGCGACCGACTAGCGGGACACGAGCAGTACGTC.